This T cell receptor beta chain was identified during a study of T cell responses to AZD1222 COVID-19 vaccine. The study's findings and limits: Only a handful of AZD1222 recipients were seropositive at baseline.

Regarding this clone: Its specificity is not known.

The assay was immunoSEQ multiplex PCR, and TCRdb's table has in-frame clones only and misses some. The sample yields roughly 29,000 clones, 93% seen once. The V end was cut by 6 bases, the J end by 0 bases, with 9 bases between. The CDR3 is made up of 15 amino acids. Germline-derived CDR1 and CDR2 are MNHEY and SVGAGI. The chain joins TRBV6-5 to TRBJ1-6, with D unresolved. This receptor was taken from an adult in good health. Sequenced here: peripheral blood, sampled on day 0 of AZD1222 vaccination. The CDR3 region is CASSRGSSYNSPLHF. CDR3 nucleotide sequence: TGTGCCAGCAGCCGGGGAAGCTCCTATAATTCACCCCTCCACTTT.